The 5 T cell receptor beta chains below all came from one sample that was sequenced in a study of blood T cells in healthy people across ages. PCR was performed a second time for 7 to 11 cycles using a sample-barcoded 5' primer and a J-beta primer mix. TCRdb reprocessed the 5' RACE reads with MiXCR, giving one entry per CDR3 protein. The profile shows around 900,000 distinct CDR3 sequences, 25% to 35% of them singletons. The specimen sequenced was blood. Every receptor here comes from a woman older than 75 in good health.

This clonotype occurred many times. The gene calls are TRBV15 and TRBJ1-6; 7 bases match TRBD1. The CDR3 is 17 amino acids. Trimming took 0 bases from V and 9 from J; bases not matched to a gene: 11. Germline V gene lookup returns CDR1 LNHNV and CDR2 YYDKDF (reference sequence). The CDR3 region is CATSREQGIGIGSPLHF. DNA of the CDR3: TGTGCCACCAGCAGAGAACAGGGGATTGGTATTGGTTCACCCCTCCACTTT. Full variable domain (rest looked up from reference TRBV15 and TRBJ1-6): DAMVIQNPRYQVTQFGKPVTLSCSQTLNHNVMYWYQQKSSQAPKLLFHYYDKDFNNEADTPDNFQSRRPNTSFCFLDIRSPGLGDTAMYLCATSREQGIGIGSPLHFGNGTRLTVT.

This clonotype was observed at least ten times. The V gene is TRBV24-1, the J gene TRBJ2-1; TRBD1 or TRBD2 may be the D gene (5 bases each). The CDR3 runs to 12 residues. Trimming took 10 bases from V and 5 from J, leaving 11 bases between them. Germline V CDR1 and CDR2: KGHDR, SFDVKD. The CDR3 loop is CATGPLNNEQFF. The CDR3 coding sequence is TGTGCCACGGGACCATTAAACAATGAGCAGTTCTTC.

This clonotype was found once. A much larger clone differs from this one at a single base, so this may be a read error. In DNA, the CDR3 is TGTGCCAGCAGCGTAGAGGGACAGTCCTTCTCTCCTGAAAAACTGTTTTTT. This gives the protein CASSVEGQSFSPEKLFF. The chain combines TRBV9 with TRBJ1-4; 7 nucleotides align to TRBD1. The junction had 12 bases not matched to a gene; V was cut back by 0 bases and J by 7 bases. CDR3 length equals 17 residues. Per germline, CDR1 SGDLS and CDR2 YYNGEE. The whole variable domain, filled in from reference TRBV9 and TRBJ1-4, reads DSGVTQTPKHLITATGQRVTLRCSPRSGDLSVYWYQQSLDQGLQFLIQYYNGEERAKGNILERFSAQQFPDLHSELNLSSLELGDSALYFCASSVEGQSFSPEKLFFGSGTQLSVL.

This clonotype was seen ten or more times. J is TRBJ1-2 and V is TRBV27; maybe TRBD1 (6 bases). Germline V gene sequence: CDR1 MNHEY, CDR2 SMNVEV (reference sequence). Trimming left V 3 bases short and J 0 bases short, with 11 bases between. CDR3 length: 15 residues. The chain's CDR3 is CASSFSGTSNYGYTF. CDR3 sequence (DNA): TGTGCCAGCAGTTTCTCCGGGACATCTAACTATGGCTACACCTTC.

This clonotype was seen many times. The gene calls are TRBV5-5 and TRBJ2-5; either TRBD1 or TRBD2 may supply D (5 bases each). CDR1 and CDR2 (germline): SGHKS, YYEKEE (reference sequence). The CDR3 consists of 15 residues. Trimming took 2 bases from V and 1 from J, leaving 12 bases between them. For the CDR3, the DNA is TGTGCCAGCAGCTTTGCCCCAGGGAGCCAAGAGACCCAGTACTTC. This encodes CASSFAPGSQETQYF.